Below, 8 T cell receptor beta chains from the same sample are listed, as sequenced in a study of cytomegalovirus exposure and HLA in healthy donors. The PCR employed 60 Vbeta primers together with 13 Jbeta primers. Produced via immunoSEQ multiplex PCR; TCRdb's table is partial and in-frame only. The sample includes about 160,000 clones, around 84% seen only once; the top ten take 1%. The material sequenced was PBMCs. The receptors were gathered from a boy between 2 and 15 years old in good health and CMV-seronegative.

The chain recombines TRBV19 with TRBJ1-2, with TRBD1 identical over 11 bases. The germline V gene encodes CDR1 LNHDA and CDR2 SQIVND (reference sequence). J was trimmed by 7 bases and V by 5 bases; bases with no gene match: 3. This CDR3 contains 13 residues. The CDR3 region is CASSPGTGGGYTF. The CDR3 DNA sequence: TGTGCCAGTAGTCCCGGGACAGGGGGTGGCTACACCTTC.

This chain connects TRBV28 to TRBJ2-1; tentatively, D is TRBD1 (6 bases). Per germline, CDR1 MDHEN and CDR2 SYDVKM. The CDR3 extends over 15 amino acids. V dropped 4 bases and J dropped 6 bases, with 16 bases sitting between them. CDR3 sequence reads: CASSYTGMGGNEQFF. The DNA for the CDR3 is TGTGCCAGCAGTTATACAGGGATGGGCGGCAATGAGCAGTTCTTC.

V is TRBV30 and J is TRBJ2-5; TRBD1 agrees at 7 bases. The CDR3 is 16 amino acids. The J segment lost 4 bases and the V segment lost 1 base, leaving 12 bases of the junction unmatched. Germline-derived CDR1 and CDR2 are GTSNPN and SVGIG (reference sequence). CDR3 region: CAWSGVEGARGETQYF. CDR3 sequence (DNA): TGTGCCTGGAGTGGGGTAGAGGGGGCCCGCGGAGAGACCCAGTACTTC.

There are a few counts of this clone. The CDR3 nucleotides read TGTGCCAGCAGTTCTAACACCTACCGGACTAGCGGGAGAAGTAAGTACTTC. Translation: CASSSNTYRTSGRSKYF. The rearrangement links TRBV28 to TRBJ2-7; 13 nucleotides align to TRBD2. The germline CDR1 and CDR2 sequences are MDHEN and SYDVKM. V gave up 4 bases and J gave up 11 bases; unmatched junction bases: 17. The CDR3 sequence is 17 residues long.

This rearrangement joins TRBV19 to TRBJ1-1; TRBD1 matches 9 bases. CDR3 size: 15 residues. The V and J ends lost 6 bases and 0 bases, in that order; junction bases with no gene match: 5. Germline V gene sequence: CDR1 LNHDA, CDR2 SQIVND (reference sequence). CDR3 sequence (DNA): TGTGCCAGTAGCCGGGACAGGGCCGTGAACACTGAAGCTTTCTTT. Its protein product is CASSRDRAVNTEAFF.

This rearrangement joins TRBV5-1 to TRBJ2-2, with 9 bases fitting TRBD1. Germline V lookup: CDR1 SGHRS, CDR2 YFSETQ. The V gene end was trimmed by 3 bases and the J gene end by 5 bases; junction bases not matched to a gene: 11. The CDR3 is 17 amino acids. CDR3 in DNA: TGCGCCAGCAGCTCCCGGGACAGGGACGGAATTACCGGGGAGCTGTTTTTT. Protein product: CASSSRDRDGITGELFF.

The chain uses TRBV20-1 and TRBJ1-2; D not resolved. Looked up from germline, CDR1 is DFQATT and CDR2 is SNEGSKA (reference sequence). The V and J ends lost 7 bases and 3 bases respectively, with 9 bases between them. The CDR3 has 11 amino acids. This CDR3 reads CSEARDYGYTF. CDR3 nucleotide sequence: TGCAGTGAGGCGAGGGACTATGGCTACACCTTC.

The V call is TRBV6-5, the J call TRBJ1-2; D perhaps matches TRBD1 (6 bases). V dropped 0 bases and J dropped 0 bases, with 8 bases sitting between them. Germline-derived CDR1 and CDR2 are MNHEY and SVGAGI. The CDR3 sequence is 15 residues long. The chain's CDR3 is CASSYSRTANYGYTF. CDR3 sequence (DNA): TGTGCCAGCAGTTACTCTAGGACAGCTAACTATGGCTACACCTTC.